This TCR beta chain is from a study of blood T cell repertoires in COVID-19 (dated by TCRdb to the early 2020s). As for the study more broadly: Samples covering the acute and convalescent phases of COVID-19 were provided by collaborators in the United States, Italy and Spain. The samples were drawn from the first 160 participants of the ongoing ImmuneRACE study and from 1,254 subjects provided by 6 global collaborators. The prospective study material was composed of cDNA or gDNA derived from T cells, B-cell-depleted T cells, or PBMCs. The repertoires were made available in a free public database intended to serve as a resource for research on the immune response to SARS-CoV-2. Subjects who had been exposed to COVID-19, were actively infected with it, or had recovered from it provided the deeply sampled blood TCRbeta repertoires that made up the dataset. The sample metadata nearly always contained a de-identified subject ID, COVID-19 status, age in years and sex. HLA class I and class II types, where available, came from metadata supplied by the sample provider rather than from assay-based typing.

Samples from volunteer blood donors who had recovered from COVID-19 were contributed by a second Seattle source. Collaborating institutions collected whole blood in K2EDTA tubes following their own protocols. For TCRbeta analysis, collaborators shipped samples as frozen whole blood, isolated PBMCs, or DNA extracted from either of those sample types. Comments on this clone: The antigen it recognizes is unknown. Base qualities are not provided; no much larger clone lies one nucleotide away.

TCRbeta CDR3 regions were amplified from genomic DNA by means of the immunoSEQ Assay, a bias-controlled multiplex PCR. In the paper's pipeline: The number of nucleated cells in each sample was estimated by amplification of reference gene primers within the assay. To quantify the absolute abundance of each unique TCRbeta CDR3 rearrangement, sequence reads were collapsed and filtered. For each sample, productive Simpson clonality was calculated by taking the square root of Simpson's diversity index across productive rearrangements. Sourced from immuneACCESS, this table was stored by TCRdb with only in-frame sequences that have V and J called. A share of the clones is absent; for the studies checked, an unresolved V gene accounts for under half, and the remainder has no known explanation. That table is the source of V, J and clone size, and D and trimming were worked out from the DNA. The sample includes roughly 240,000 clones, with around nine tenths observed a single time. Around 1.5% of the sample is taken by the ten largest.

Results the study describes overall, beyond this receptor: The quantity of clinical and demographic metadata differed by source and by participant and was supplied without curation.

The V end loses 8 bases and the J end loses 2 bases, and a stretch of 9 bases separates them. From the germline V gene (reference sequence), CDR1 is LNHDA and CDR2 is SQIVND. The CDR3, cysteine through phenylalanine, is 13 amino acids long. Only the CDR3 DNA is retained, 39 bases long and in frame from the first base. This receptor was taken from an older woman who had recovered from COVID-19. The chain is assembled from TRBV19 and TRBJ1-4, with the D segment identity uncertain. The specimen sequenced was peripheral blood. The CDR3 loop reads CASRSRTNEKLFF. The DNA sequence reads TGTGCCAGTCGGAGTAGGACTAATGAAAAACTGTTTTTT.